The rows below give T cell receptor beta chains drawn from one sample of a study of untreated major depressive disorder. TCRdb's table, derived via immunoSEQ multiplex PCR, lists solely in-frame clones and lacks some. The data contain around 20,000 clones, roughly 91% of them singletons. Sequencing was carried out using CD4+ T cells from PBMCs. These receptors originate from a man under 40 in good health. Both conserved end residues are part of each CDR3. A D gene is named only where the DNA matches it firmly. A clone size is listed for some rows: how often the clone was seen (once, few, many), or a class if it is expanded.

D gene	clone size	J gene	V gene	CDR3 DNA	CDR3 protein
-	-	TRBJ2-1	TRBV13	TGTGCCAGCAGCTTAGGGAGCGATGAGCAGTTCTTC	CASSLGSDEQFF
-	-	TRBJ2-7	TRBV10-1	TGCGCCACCCCCGGGAGCAGCCGGGGTGAGCAGTACTTC	CATPGSSRGEQYF
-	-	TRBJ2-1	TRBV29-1	TGCAGCGTGAAACCCGACACGGCGATTGAGCCCAATGAGCAGTTCTTC	CSVKPDTAIEPNEQFF
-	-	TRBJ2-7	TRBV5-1	TGCGCCAGCAGCCCCTACGGGTCCGGAGGGGCCGAGCAGTACTTC	CASSPYGSGGAEQYF
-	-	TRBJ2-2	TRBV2	TGTGCCAGCAGTGAAAGGCGCCTCAGCACCGGGGAGCTGTTTTTT	CASSERRLSTGELFF
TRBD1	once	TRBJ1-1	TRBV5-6	TGTGCCAGCAGCACCGGGACAGGGATGGCTTTCTTT	CASSTGTGMAFF
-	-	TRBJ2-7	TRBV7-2	TGTGCCAGCACGCTCCGTCAAAGCAACGAGCAGTACTTC	CASTLRQSNEQYF
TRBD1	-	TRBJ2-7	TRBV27	TGTGCCAGCAGTTCAATTCGGACAGGGGCAAGGGCCTACGAGCAGTACTTC	CASSSIRTGARAYEQYF
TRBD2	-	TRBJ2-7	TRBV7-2	TGTGCCAGCAGCTTAATGACTAGCGGGTACGAGCAGTACTTC	CASSLMTSGYEQYF
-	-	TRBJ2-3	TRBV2	TGTGCCAGCAGGGTGACAGTTGGAGAGAATACGCAGTATTTT	CASRVTVGENTQYF
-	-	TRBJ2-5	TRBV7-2	TGTGCCAGCAGCTCACAGGGTTTATTAGAGACCCAGTACTTC	CASSSQGLLETQYF
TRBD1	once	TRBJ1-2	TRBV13	TGTGCCAGCAGCCCCGGGACAGGGCGAAGTAACTATGGCTACACCTTC	CASSPGTGRSNYGYTF
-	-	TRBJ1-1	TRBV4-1	TGCGCCAGCAAAAATGGCGGGACTGAAGCTTTCTTT	CASKNGGTEAFF
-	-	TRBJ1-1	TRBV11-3	TGTGCCAGCAGCTATGACAGAAACACTGAAGCTTTCTTT	CASSYDRNTEAFF
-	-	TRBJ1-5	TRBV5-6	TGTGCCAGCAGCTACGGGCCGAAGAGTTATAGCAATCAGCCCCAGCATTTT	CASSYGPKSYSNQPQHF
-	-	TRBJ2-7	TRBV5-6	TGTGCCAGCAGCGTCCGGGACAATCCCTACGAGCAGTACTTC	CASSVRDNPYEQYF
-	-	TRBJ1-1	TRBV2	TGTGCCAGCAGGAACAGGGAAAGGGGAGGCACTGAAGCTTTCTTT	CASRNRERGGTEAFF
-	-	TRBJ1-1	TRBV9	TGTGCCAGCAGCGTAAAGTGGGGGTCGAGTGAAGCTTTCTTT	CASSVKWGSSEAFF
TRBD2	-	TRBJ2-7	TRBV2	TGTGCCAGCAGAATAACTAGCGGTACCTACGAGCAGTACTTC	CASRITSGTYEQYF